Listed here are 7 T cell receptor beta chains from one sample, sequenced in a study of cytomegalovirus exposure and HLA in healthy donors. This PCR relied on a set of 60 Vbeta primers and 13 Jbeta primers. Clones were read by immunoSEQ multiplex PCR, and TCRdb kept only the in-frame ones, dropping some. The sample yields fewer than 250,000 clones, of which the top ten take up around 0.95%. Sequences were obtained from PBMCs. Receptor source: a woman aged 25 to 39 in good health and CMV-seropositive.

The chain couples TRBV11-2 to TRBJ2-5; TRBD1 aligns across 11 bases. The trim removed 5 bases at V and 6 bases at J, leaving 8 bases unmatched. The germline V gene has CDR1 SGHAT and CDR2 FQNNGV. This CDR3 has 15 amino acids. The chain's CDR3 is CASSLRTGGLKTQYF. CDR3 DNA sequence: TGTGCCAGCAGCCTCAGGACAGGGGGCTTAAAGACCCAGTACTTC. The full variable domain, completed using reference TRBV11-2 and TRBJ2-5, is EAGVAQSPRYKIIEKRQSVAFWCNPISGHATLYWYQQILGQGPKLLIQFQNNGVVDDSQLPKDRFSAERLKGVDSTLKIQPAKLEDSAVYLCASSLRTGGLKTQYFGPGTRLLVL.

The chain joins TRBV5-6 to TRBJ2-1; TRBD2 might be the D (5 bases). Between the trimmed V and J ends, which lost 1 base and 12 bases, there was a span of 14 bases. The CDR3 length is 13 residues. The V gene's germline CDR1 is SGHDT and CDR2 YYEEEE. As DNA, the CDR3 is TGTGCCAGCAGCTTGTATCTAGCCAGCGGGCAGTTCTTC. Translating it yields CASSLYLASGQFF.

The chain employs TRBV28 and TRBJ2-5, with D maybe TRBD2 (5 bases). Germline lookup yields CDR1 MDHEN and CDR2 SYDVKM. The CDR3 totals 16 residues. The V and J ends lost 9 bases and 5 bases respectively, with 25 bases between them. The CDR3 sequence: CASIPGNRDYRETQYF. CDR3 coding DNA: TGTGCCAGTATTCCCGGGAACAGAGACTACCGGGAGACCCAGTACTTC. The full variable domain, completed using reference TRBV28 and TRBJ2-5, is DVKVTQSSRYLVKRTGEKVFLECVQDMDHENMFWYRQDPGLGLRLIYFSYDVKMKEKGDIPEGYSVSREKKERFSLILESASTNQTSMYLCASIPGNRDYRETQYFGPGTRLLVL.

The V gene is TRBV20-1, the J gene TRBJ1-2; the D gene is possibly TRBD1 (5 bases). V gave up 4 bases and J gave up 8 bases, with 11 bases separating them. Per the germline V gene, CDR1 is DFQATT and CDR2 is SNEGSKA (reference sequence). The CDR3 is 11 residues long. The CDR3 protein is CSAIGGRGYTF. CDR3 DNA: TGCAGTGCTATCGGGGGACGGGGCTACACCTTC.

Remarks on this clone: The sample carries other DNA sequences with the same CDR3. The CDR3 loop reads CASSLIMGQETQYF. The CDR3 DNA is TGCGCCAGCAGCTTGATCATGGGGCAGGAGACCCAGTACTTC. V usage is TRBV5-1 and J usage is TRBJ2-5; possible D gene TRBD1, 5 bases. Per the germline V gene, CDR1 is SGHRS and CDR2 is YFSETQ. The CDR3 sequence is 14 residues long. With 1 base removed from V and 5 bases from J, the gap between germline ends came to 12 bases.

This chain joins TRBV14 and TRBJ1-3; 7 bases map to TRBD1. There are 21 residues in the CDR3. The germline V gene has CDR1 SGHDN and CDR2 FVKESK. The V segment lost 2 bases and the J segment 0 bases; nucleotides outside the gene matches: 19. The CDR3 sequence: CASSQPLRGTPFIISGNTIYF. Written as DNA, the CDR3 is TGTGCCAGCAGCCAACCCCTCAGGGGGACCCCCTTCATTATCTCTGGAAACACCATATATTTT. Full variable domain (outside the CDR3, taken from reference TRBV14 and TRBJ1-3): EAGVTQFPSHSVIEKGQTVTLRCDPISGHDNLYWYRRVMGKEIKFLLHFVKESKQDESGMPNNRFLAERTGGTYSTLKVQPAELEDSGVYFCASSQPLRGTPFIISGNTIYFGEGSWLTVV.

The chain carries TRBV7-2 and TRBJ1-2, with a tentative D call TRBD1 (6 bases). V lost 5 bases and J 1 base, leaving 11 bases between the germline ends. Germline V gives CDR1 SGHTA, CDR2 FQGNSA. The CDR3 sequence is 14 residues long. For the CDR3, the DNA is TGTGCCAGCAGCGGGCAACAGGGTAACTATGGCTACACCTTC. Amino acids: CASSGQQGNYGYTF.